The 26 T cell receptor beta chains below come from one sample, sequenced in a study of CD4 and CD8 cells across lung adenocarcinoma regions. A single record per CDR3 protein comes from TCRdb applying MiXCR to the PCR reads. The table shows 2,000 to 2,500 distinct CDR3 sequences, with about two thirds occurring only once. Sequencing was carried out using CD4+ T cells from the center of a lung tumor. The receptors derive from a female donor with lung adenocarcinoma. The CD4 and CD8 labels of this study may be unreliable.

The V gene is TRBV6-1, the J gene TRBJ2-1, with D uncertain. The J call may be mistaken, given a closer DNA end match to TRBJ2-7. The CDR3 runs to 15 residues. In germline, CDR1 is MNHNS, CDR2 SASEGT. CDR3 amino acids: CASSEEGRSFYEQYF. CDR3 in DNA: TGTGCCAGCAGTGAAGAGGGTCGCAGCTTCTACGAGCAGTACTTC.

The J gene is TRBJ2-3, the V gene TRBV11-2, with 8 bases matching TRBD2. The V segment lost 3 bases and the J segment 5 bases; nucleotides outside the gene matches: 7. Germline CDR1 is SGHAT and CDR2 is FQNNGV. This CDR3 has 15 residues. This CDR3 is CASSFGGGPVDTQYF. The CDR3, as DNA: TGTGCCAGCAGCTTCGGGGGGGGGCCTGTAGATACGCAGTATTTT.

This clonotype was detected only once. This chain uses TRBV6-1 with TRBJ2-5; 7 bases match TRBD1. The DNA matches TRBJ2-7 better at its end, which makes the J call doubtful. Germline lookup yields CDR1 MNHNS and CDR2 SASEGT. CDR3 length: 15 amino acids. This chain's CDR3 is CASSLQGPSSYEQYF. CDR3 nucleotides: TGTGCCAGCAGCCTACAGGGGCCAAGCTCCTACGAGCAGTACTTC.

The V and J genes are TRBV6-1 and TRBJ2-5, with 7 nucleotides matching TRBD1. CDR3 length equals 11 residues. Germline V gene data show CDR1 as MNHNS and CDR2 as SASEGT. Germline trimming cut 6 bases from V and 5 bases from J; bases unmatched to any gene: 0. In nucleotides, the CDR3 is TGTGCCAGCAGACAGGGGGAGACCCAGTACTTC. This codes for CASRQGETQYF.

The gene calls are TRBV10-1 and TRBJ2-2; D remains ambiguous. With 4 bases removed from V and 1 base from J, the gap between germline ends came to 4 bases. Germline V gene sequence: CDR1 WNHNN, CDR2 SYGVQD (reference sequence). The CDR3 spans 13 residues. In DNA, the CDR3 is TGCGCCAGCAGTGCACAGAACACCGGGGAGCTGTTTTTT. Encoded protein: CASSAQNTGELFF.

The chain uses TRBV6-1 and TRBJ2-2; TRBD1 aligns across 8 bases. Per the germline V gene, CDR1 is MNHNS and CDR2 is SASEGT. The CDR3 is made up of 15 amino acids. The V gene end was trimmed by 6 bases and the J gene end by 3 bases; junction bases not matched to a gene: 6. The CDR3 sequence is CASRKDRVDTGELFF. As DNA, the CDR3 is TGTGCCAGCAGAAAGGACAGGGTCGACACCGGGGAGCTGTTTTTT.

The V gene is TRBV7-8, the J gene TRBJ2-5; 14 nucleotides agree with TRBD2. From germline, CDR1 is SGHVS and CDR2 FQNEAQ. The CDR3 has 15 amino acids. V lost 5 bases to trimming and J lost 7 bases; unmatched junction nucleotides: 6. In DNA form, the CDR3 reads TGTGCCAGCAGCCTGGGACTAGCGGGAGTATTGACCCAGTACTTC. Protein: CASSLGLAGVLTQYF.

The chain links TRBV11-1 to TRBJ2-1, with no clear D. Germline V gene sequence: CDR1 SGHAT, CDR2 FQDESV (reference sequence). V shed 1 base and J shed 0 bases, with 10 bases lying between them. The CDR3 sequence is 16 residues long. The CDR3 nucleotides are TGTGCCAGCAGCTTAGTCGGCAGTAGCTCCTACAATGAGCAGTTCTTC. Translating it yields CASSLVGSSSYNEQFF.

This clonotype was recorded only once. This chain links TRBV6-1 with TRBJ2-1; D could derive from TRBD1 or TRBD2 (6 bases each). The germline V gene has CDR1 MNHNS and CDR2 SASEGT. The CDR3 totals 15 residues. V was clipped by 5 bases and J by 6 bases, with 17 bases between them. CDR3 bases: TGTGCCAGCAGTCCCAGGGGTAGCGGCTCCAATGAGCAGTTCTTC. Translating gives CASSPRGSGSNEQFF.

V usage is TRBV12-3 or TRBV12-4 and J usage is TRBJ2-1; D call uncertain. V was cut by 1 base and J by 7 bases, with 8 bases left in between. The CDR3 sequence is 13 residues long. For the CDR3, the DNA is TGTGCCAGCAGTTTAGGCGGCGTGAATGAGCAGTTCTTC. Protein: CASSLGGVNEQFF.

Judged by abundance, this clonotype is large (0.1 to 1%). This chain links TRBV10-3 with TRBJ2-1; no reliable D call. The CDR3 totals 15 residues. Germline V lookup: CDR1 ENHRY, CDR2 SYGVKD. Trimming removed 6 bases from V and 0 bases from J, with 12 bases in between. Here the CDR3 DNA reads TGTGCCATCAGCGCAGGCCGGAGCTCCTACAATGAGCAGTTCTTC. It encodes CAISAGRSSYNEQFF.

This clonotype was recorded a few times. CDR3 sequence: CASSDPGGLSPSYNEQFF. DNA of the CDR3: TGTGCCAGCAGTGACCCAGGAGGGCTATCCCCCTCCTACAATGAGCAGTTCTTC. This chain joins TRBV6-4 and TRBJ2-1, with D maybe TRBD2 (6 bases). From germline, CDR1 is MRHNA and CDR2 SNTAGT. This CDR3 comprises 18 residues. V was clipped by 2 bases and J by 0 bases, with 17 bases between them.

There are a few counts of this clonotype. The rearrangement uses TRBV6-1 and TRBJ2-1, with 8 bases lining up with TRBD1. TRBJ2-7 explains the end of the DNA better; the J call may be wrong. The CDR3 totals 17 residues. The germline CDR1 and CDR2 sequences are MNHNS and SASEGT. The DNA for the CDR3 is TGTGCCAGCAGTGTTAACAGGGGGTTTACGACTGGCTACGAGCAGTACTTC. It translates to CASSVNRGFTTGYEQYF.

This clonotype is deemed large. This chain links TRBV6-1 with TRBJ2-1; D unclear. Trimming took off 5 bases at V and 8 bases at J, with 13 bases between the two ends. CDR1 is MNHNS and CDR2 is SASEGT in the germline V gene. This CDR3 is built from 13 residues. CDR3 amino acids: CASSKQWSDEQFF. CDR3 DNA sequence: TGTGCCAGCAGTAAACAGTGGAGCGATGAGCAGTTCTTC.

The chain couples TRBV12-3 or TRBV12-4 to TRBJ2-3, with D possibly matching TRBD2 (6 bases). This CDR3 region has 15 residues. The germline V and J ends were trimmed by 7 bases and 3 bases, with 17 bases remaining between them. CDR3 sequence reads: CASTTIRLATDTQYF. The CDR3 DNA reads TGTGCCAGCACCACCATCAGGCTAGCGACAGATACGCAGTATTTT.

The chain combines TRBV11-2 with TRBJ2-7; 7 nucleotides agree with TRBD1. This CDR3 comprises 17 residues. V gave up 0 bases and J gave up 1 base; unmatched junction bases: 9. Germline lookup yields CDR1 SGHAT and CDR2 FQNNGV. The CDR3 here is CASSLDRGGVTSYEQYF. The CDR3, as DNA: TGTGCCAGCAGCTTAGACAGAGGGGGCGTAACTTCCTACGAGCAGTACTTC.

The genes are TRBV3-1 and TRBJ2-4; D might be TRBD1 or TRBD2, each matching 6 bases. The germline V gene has CDR1 LGHDT and CDR2 YNNKEL (reference sequence). This CDR3 comprises 15 residues. Trimming took off 3 bases at V and 12 bases at J, with 21 bases between the two ends. CDR3: CASSQGLGGKNTQYF. The CDR3 region has the DNA TGTGCCAGCAGCCAGGGGCTGGGGGGCAAAAATACTCAGTACTTC.

The rearrangement links TRBV7-2 to TRBJ2-2; TRBD2 is a possible D gene (6 bases). The CDR3 has 15 amino acids. Germline V lookup: CDR1 SGHTA, CDR2 FQGNSA. Trimming removed 0 bases from V and 3 bases from J, with 8 bases in between. CDR3 in amino acids: CASSLAGGYTGELFF. As DNA, the CDR3 is TGTGCCAGCAGCTTAGCGGGAGGATACACCGGGGAGCTGTTTTTT.

In the case of this clonotype: This is likely a read error, given that the CDR3 carries no conserved phenylalanine or tryptophan at its end. The chain employs TRBV20-1 and TRBJ1-2; D is unresolved. Trimming cost V 3 bases and J 5 bases, with 10 bases left between them. CDR1 is DFQATT, CDR2 SNEGSKA, per germline (reference sequence). The CDR3 length is 12 residues. The CDR3 region is CSAREGIYGYTL. DNA of the CDR3: TGCAGTGCTAGGGAAGGGATTTATGGCTACACCTTA.

This clonotype was detected a few times. The chain is built from TRBV7-8 and TRBJ2-5, with 12 bases aligning to TRBD2. The CDR3 sequence is 19 residues long. V shed 2 bases, J shed 0 bases, and the junction held 10 bases outside the gene matches. Germline V gene lookup returns CDR1 SGHVS and CDR2 FQNEAQ. The CDR3 region is CASSLPSGLAGGYQETQYF. The CDR3 coding sequence is TGTGCCAGCAGCTTACCATCCGGGCTAGCGGGAGGGTACCAAGAGACCCAGTACTTC.

The CDR3 region is CASSLDQSRLSSYEQYF. The CDR3 DNA is TGTGCCAGCAGCTTAGATCAAAGCAGGCTTAGCTCCTACGAGCAGTACTTC. The V gene is TRBV11-3, the J gene TRBJ2-1; D is unresolved. TRBJ2-7 explains the end of the DNA better; the J call may be wrong. From germline, CDR1 is SGHNT and CDR2 YENEEA. This CDR3 spans 17 amino acids.

V and J are TRBV7-6 and TRBJ2-1, with TRBD2 matching over 9 bases. The J call may be incorrect, as the DNA end agrees better with TRBJ2-7. Looked up from germline, CDR1 is SGHVS and CDR2 is FNYEAQ. This CDR3 region has 15 residues. As DNA, the CDR3 is TGTGCCAGCAGTCATAGACTAGCGGATTCCTCCGGGCAGTACTTC. Translating gives CASSHRLADSSGQYF.

The rearrangement uses TRBV3-1 and TRBJ1-1; D is uncertain. The CDR3 sequence is 11 residues long. Germline loops: CDR1 LGHDT, CDR2 YNNKEL (reference sequence). Between the trimmed V and J ends, which lost 6 bases and 8 bases, there was a span of 10 bases. CDR3 sequence (DNA): TGTGCCAGCAGAGGGAACCGAGAAGCTTTCTTT. It yields the protein CASRGNREAFF. Together with reference TRBV3-1 and TRBJ1-1, the CDR3 gives the full variable domain: DTAVSQTPKYLVTQMGNDKSIKCEQNLGHDTMYWYKQDSKKFLKIMFSYNNKELIINETVPNRFSPKSPDKAHLNLHINSLELGDSAVYFCASRGNREAFFGQGTRLTVV.

This sequence joins TRBV6-5 and TRBJ2-1; 8 bases match TRBD2. CDR1 is MNHEY and CDR2 is SVGAGI in the germline V gene. Germline trimming cut 2 bases from V and 5 bases from J; bases unmatched to any gene: 2. The CDR3 has 14 residues. In DNA form, the CDR3 reads TGTGCCAGCAGTTACGGACTAGCCCACAATGAGCAGTTCTTC. This encodes CASSYGLAHNEQFF.

The chain joins TRBV10-2 to TRBJ2-5, with TRBD2 identical over 13 bases. Near its end, the DNA agrees better with TRBJ2-7, so the J call may be wrong. This CDR3 has 17 amino acids. The germline gives CDR1 WSHSY, CDR2 SAAADI. The CDR3 bases are TGCGCCAGCAGTGACCCAAGGACTAGCGGGAGCGCCGACGAGCAGTACTTC. This gives the protein CASSDPRTSGSADEQYF.

This chain uses TRBV10-3 with TRBJ1-2, with D perhaps matching TRBD1 (6 bases). The V and J ends lost 11 bases and 4 bases respectively, with 17 bases between them. Germline V CDR1 and CDR2: ENHRY, SYGVKD. CDR3 size: 13 residues. CDR3 nucleotide sequence: TGTGCCTCCCAGGGACATCTCCTCTATGGCTACACCTTC. This codes for CASQGHLLYGYTF.